Shown below are 27 T cell receptor beta chains from a single sample sequenced in a study of identical twins. Each CDR3 protein gets one entry after TCRdb re-called the 5' RACE reads with MiXCR. The table shows 600,000 to 850,000 distinct CDR3 sequences, with about 18% occurring only once. These data also formed part of another study, on T cells expressing NK-cell markers.

Sequenced material: PBMCs. Every receptor here comes from a woman younger than 35 in good health.

The rearrangement joins TRBV6-1 to TRBJ2-1, with 8 positions matching TRBD1. The CDR3 sequence is 15 residues long. After removal of 6 bases from V and 3 bases from J, the junction contained 7 bases not matched to a gene. The germline CDR1 and CDR2 sequences are MNHNS and SASEGT. The CDR3, as DNA: TGTGCCAGCAGAATCGGACAGGGAAGCTACAATGAGCAGTTCTTC. Its translation: CASRIGQGSYNEQFF.

In nucleotides, the CDR3 is TGTGCCAGCAGAAACCGGGACAGGGGTTACAATGAGCAGTTCTTC. Translating it yields CASRNRDRGYNEQFF. V is TRBV12-3 or TRBV12-4 and J is TRBJ2-1; TRBD1 aligns across 10 bases. The V gene end was trimmed by 6 bases and the J gene end by 4 bases; junction bases not matched to a gene: 6. This CDR3 is 15 amino acids long.

This clonotype has a single count. The chain has TRBV12-3 or TRBV12-4 and TRBJ2-3, with 8 bases that match TRBD2. V dropped 6 bases and J dropped 1; count of bases not matched to a gene: 3. The CDR3 has 14 amino acids. In DNA form, the CDR3 reads TGTGCCAGCAGGGGACTAGATCGCACAGATACGCAGTATTTT. Its protein is CASRGLDRTDTQYF.

This clonotype was counted a single time. V gene TRBV11-2 combines with J gene TRBJ1-2; a weak D match, TRBD1 (5 bases). Germline V lookup: CDR1 SGHAT, CDR2 FQNNGV. The CDR3 runs to 13 residues. Trimming pared 4 bases from V and 2 bases from J, leaving 8 bases between. CDR3 nucleotide sequence: TGTGCCAGCAGCTGGGGCAGAAACTATGGCTACACCTTC. Translated, it gives CASSWGRNYGYTF.

The sample holds a few counts of this clonotype. CDR3: CSQVSVNEQFF. The CDR3, as DNA: TGCAGTCAGGTTTCCGTCAATGAGCAGTTCTTC. The V gene is TRBV20-1, the J gene TRBJ2-1; D gene uncertain. V was pared by 8 bases and J by 6 bases, with 11 bases between. CDR1 is DFQATT and CDR2 is SNEGSKA in the germline V gene (reference sequence). The CDR3 loop spans 11 amino acids.

The V call is TRBV20-1, the J call TRBJ2-7; no firm D call. CDR1 and CDR2 from the germline V gene are DFQATT and SNEGSKA (reference sequence). This CDR3 is 12 amino acids long. Trimming cost V 6 bases and J 0 bases, with 9 bases left between them. CDR3: CSAFYGSYEQYF. The CDR3 DNA follows: TGCAGTGCGTTCTACGGCTCCTACGAGCAGTACTTC.

At least ten counts were recorded for this clonotype. The chain is built from TRBV15 and TRBJ2-7; D is unresolved. This CDR3 has 16 residues. Trimming cost V 0 bases and J 0 bases, with 12 bases left between them. Germline CDR1 and CDR2: LNHNV and YYDKDF (reference sequence). Here the CDR3 reads CATSRDSGLGSYEQYF. In DNA, the CDR3 is TGTGCCACCAGCAGAGACTCCGGATTGGGCTCCTACGAGCAGTACTTC.

The chain employs TRBV7-9 and TRBJ2-1; D might be TRBD1 or TRBD2, each matching 5 bases. CDR1 is SEHNR and CDR2 is FQNEAQ in the germline V gene (reference sequence). The V end was cut by 1 base, the J end by 11 bases, with 18 bases between. The CDR3 is 15 residues long. CDR3 sequence (DNA): TGTGCCAGCAGCTTAGGAGGGGTGCAAGGCAGGCAGCAGTTCTTC. It yields the protein CASSLGGVQGRQQFF.

This clonotype was observed at least ten times. The chain uses TRBV12-3 or TRBV12-4 and TRBJ2-2; 8 bases align to TRBD2. Losses at the gene ends were 4 bases for V and 13 bases for J; bases not matched to a gene: 11. CDR3 length: 14 amino acids. The chain's CDR3 is CASSSNRPGLGLFF. CDR3 coding DNA: TGTGCCAGCAGTTCGAACCGTCCGGGACTAGGGCTGTTTTTT.

This chain links TRBV5-1 with TRBJ2-1; 7 positions agree with TRBD1. The ends lost 4 bases at V and 4 bases at J; junction bases unmatched: 11. The CDR3 extends over 16 amino acids. Germline-derived CDR1 and CDR2 are SGHRS and YFSETQ. The CDR3 spells CASSPDRRFSYNEQFF. The CDR3 DNA reads TGCGCCAGCAGCCCGGACAGGCGCTTCTCATACAATGAGCAGTTCTTC. Full variable domain (missing parts from reference TRBV5-1 and TRBJ2-1): KAGVTQTPRYLIKTRGQQVTLSCSPISGHRSVSWYQQTPGQGLQFLFEYFSETQRNKGNFPGRFSGRQFSNSRSEMNVSTLELGDSALYLCASSPDRRFSYNEQFFGPGTRLTVL.

This clonotype appeared a single time. J is TRBJ2-1 and V is TRBV11-1, with TRBD2 matching 11 bases. CDR1 SGHAT and CDR2 FQDESV come from the germline V gene (reference sequence). J gave up 1 base and V 6 bases, and 20 bases lay outside the gene matches. This CDR3 has 21 residues. This CDR3 reads CASSFGVLGLAGLGSYNEQFF. In nucleotides, the CDR3 is TGTGCCAGCAGTTTCGGGGTGTTAGGACTAGCGGGCCTAGGGTCCTACAATGAGCAGTTCTTC.

The genes are TRBV5-1 and TRBJ2-3, with D perhaps TRBD1 or TRBD2 (6 bases each). Trimming took 6 bases from V and 4 from J, leaving 18 bases between them. The germline CDR1 and CDR2 sequences are SGHRS and YFSETQ. The CDR3 is 15 amino acids. CDR3 bases: TGCGCCAGCACGAGGGGGGACCACCATCCAGATACGCAGTATTTT. It translates to CASTRGDHHPDTQYF.

The chain recombines TRBV7-2 with TRBJ2-1; the D is unclear. The V end was cut by 1 base, the J end by 6 bases, with 10 bases between. CDR1 is SGHTA and CDR2 is FQGNSA in the germline V gene. The CDR3 has 14 residues. CDR3 bases: TGTGCCAGCAGCTTAGGAGCACGACCCAATGAGCAGTTCTTC. This gives the protein CASSLGARPNEQFF.

Only a few counts were recorded for this clonotype. The genes are TRBV28 and TRBJ2-1; 8 nucleotides match TRBD1. Germline assignment: CDR1 MDHEN and CDR2 SYDVKM. Trimming took 3 bases from V and 5 from J; bases not matched to a gene: 9. This CDR3 is built from 16 residues. The CDR3 region has the DNA TGTGCCAGCAGTTTGCCCGGGACAGGACAAAACAATGAGCAGTTCTTC. Its protein is CASSLPGTGQNNEQFF.

The J gene is TRBJ2-5, the V gene TRBV20-1; TRBD2 aligns across 7 bases. The CDR3 has 13 amino acids. CDR1 is DFQATT and CDR2 is SNEGSKA in the germline V gene (reference sequence). J was trimmed by 5 bases and V by 6 bases; bases with no gene match: 9. CDR3 nucleotide sequence: TGCAGTGCCCCCAAGCGGGGCGGGGAGACCCAGTACTTC. As protein: CSAPKRGGETQYF.

This clonotype has more than one count but fewer than ten. The chain links TRBV10-3 to TRBJ2-1; D ambiguous. Germline V gene sequence: CDR1 ENHRY, CDR2 SYGVKD. The CDR3 spans 13 residues. V lost 4 bases and J 5 bases, leaving 9 bases between the germline ends. The DNA for the CDR3 is TGTGCCATCAGTGTTAAAAGGGACAATGAGCAGTTCTTC. Amino acid sequence: CAISVKRDNEQFF.

The chain employs TRBV5-8 and TRBJ1-1; D ambiguous. This CDR3 spans 14 amino acids. Between the trimmed V and J ends, which lost 7 bases and 4 bases, there was a span of 17 bases. Germline V gene sequence: CDR1 SGHTS, CDR2 YDEGEE. As DNA, the CDR3 is TGTGCCAGCTGCCAGGAGAGGACCATCACTGAAGCTTTCTTT. Protein product: CASCQERTITEAFF.

The V call is TRBV20-1, the J call TRBJ2-7; TRBD1 matches 11 bases. Germline-derived CDR1 and CDR2 are DFQATT and SNEGSKA (reference sequence). This CDR3 comprises 16 residues. V lost 5 bases, J lost 5 bases, and 14 bases stayed unmatched. The CDR3 DNA sequence: TGCAGTGCTGTTAATCCAGGGACAGGGGGACCGCACGAGCAGTACTTC. It translates to CSAVNPGTGGPHEQYF.

The V call is TRBV2, the J call TRBJ2-1; no firm D call. V lost 10 bases to trimming and J lost 0 bases, with 7 bases between them. The CDR3 contains 12 residues. Germline-derived CDR1 and CDR2 are SNHLY and FYNNEI. The CDR3 here is CATGSSYNEQFF. The CDR3 DNA reads TGTGCCACCGGAAGCTCCTACAATGAGCAGTTCTTC.

To note about this clonotype: An end of the junction does not agree with germline; a read error may underlie this. V gene TRBV7-7 combines with J gene TRBJ2-3; tentative D call: TRBD2 (5 bases). The CDR3 sequence is 14 residues long. The germline V gene encodes CDR1 SSHAT and CDR2 FNYEAQ (reference sequence). CDR3 in DNA: TGTGCTAGCAGCCTCTACACGGGTGAGGGTACGCAGTATTTT. It encodes CASSLYTGEGTQYF.

The sample holds many counts of this clonotype. The genes are TRBV12-3 or TRBV12-4 and TRBJ1-5; D call uncertain. The CDR3 totals 14 residues. The V end was cut by 5 bases, the J end by 4 bases, with 12 bases between. This CDR3 reads CASSPGGENQPQHF. The CDR3, as DNA: TGTGCCAGCAGTCCAGGCGGGGAAAATCAGCCCCAGCATTTT.

The chain couples TRBV5-8 to TRBJ2-5; D is ambiguous. Trimming cost V 3 bases and J 9 bases, with 9 bases left between them. The CDR3 has 11 residues. Germline CDR1 reads SGHTS; CDR2 reads YDEGEE. CDR3 sequence (DNA): TGTGCCAGCAGCTACACATGGTCCCAGTACTTC. Translated, it gives CASSYTWSQYF.

The rearrangement uses TRBV7-8 and TRBJ2-1; D may match TRBD1 or TRBD2 (5 bases each). Germline lookup yields CDR1 SGHVS and CDR2 FQNEAQ. The CDR3 is 12 residues long. Trimming stripped 10 bases from V and 10 bases from J, with 17 bases between. The CDR3 DNA reads TGTGCCACAGCAGGGAGCCCGGGGGAGCAGTTCTTC. As protein: CATAGSPGEQFF.

The V gene is TRBV2, the J gene TRBJ2-5, with 16 nucleotides matching TRBD2. Germline lookup yields CDR1 SNHLY and CDR2 FYNNEI. V trimming: 7 bases; J trimming: 4 bases; junction bases outside the gene matches: 3. The CDR3 runs to 15 residues. The CDR3 loop is CASTGLAGGRETQYF. Here the CDR3 DNA reads TGTGCCAGCACGGGACTAGCGGGGGGGCGAGAGACCCAGTACTTC.

This clonotype occurred a few times. CDR3 residues: CASSLGHPFGQYF. CDR3 DNA: TGTGCCAGCAGCTTAGGACACCCCTTCGGACAGTACTTC. This chain links TRBV7-9 with TRBJ2-7; D gene ambiguous. There are 13 residues in the CDR3. Between the trimmed V and J ends, which lost 1 base and 10 bases, there was a span of 14 bases. Germline CDR1 reads SEHNR; CDR2 reads FQNEAQ (reference sequence).

The chain couples TRBV20-1 to TRBJ2-7; 10 nucleotides line up with TRBD1. Germline lookup yields CDR1 DFQATT and CDR2 SNEGSKA (reference sequence). The CDR3 consists of 15 residues. The V and J ends lost 0 bases and 5 bases, in that order; junction bases with no gene match: 7. Written as DNA, the CDR3 is TGCAGTGCTAGAGACCTCCGGGACAGGGGCGACGAGCAGTACTTC. Amino acids: CSARDLRDRGDEQYF.

In this sample, this clonotype turned up a few times. J is TRBJ2-1 and V is TRBV20-1, with a weak D call TRBD2 (6 bases). With 5 bases removed from V and 7 bases from J, the gap between germline ends came to 15 bases. The CDR3 sequence is 13 residues long. Looked up from germline, CDR1 is DFQATT and CDR2 is SNEGSKA (reference sequence). CDR3 residues: CSALVGRQNEQFF. CDR3 DNA sequence: TGCAGTGCTTTGGTCGGGAGACAAAATGAGCAGTTCTTC.